The 8 T cell receptor beta chains in this list originate from one sample, sequenced in a study of shared clonotypes between healthy human individuals. Some clones are missing from TCRdb's copy, which holds only in-frame ones; the method was immunoSEQ multiplex PCR. The sample holds 2 million or so clones, roughly 95% seen once. The sequenced sample was naive CD4+ T cells sorted from blood. This sample's subset: CD45RA+ positively selected. The receptors derive from a man between 18 and 29 years old in good health.

The chain is built from TRBV13 and TRBJ2-1; D could derive from TRBD1 or TRBD2 (5 bases each). CDR1 and CDR2 from the germline V gene are PRHDT and FYEKMQ (reference sequence). The CDR3 length is 13 residues. V shed 5 bases and J shed 5 bases, with 10 bases lying between them. The CDR3 bases are TGTGCCAGCAGCGTCCGGGACCACAATGAGCAGTTCTTC. This codes for CASSVRDHNEQFF.

The CDR3 DNA is TGTGCCAGCGAGTCGGTCGGCACTGAAGCTTTCTTT. Its translation is CASESVGTEAFF. This sequence joins TRBV28 and TRBJ1-1; D is ambiguous. The CDR3 has 12 residues. Germline lookup yields CDR1 MDHEN and CDR2 SYDVKM. Trimming stripped 8 bases from V and 4 bases from J, with 11 bases between. The full variable domain, its missing parts supplied by reference TRBV28 and TRBJ1-1, is DVKVTQSSRYLVKRTGEKVFLECVQDMDHENMFWYRQDPGLGLRLIYFSYDVKMKEKGDIPEGYSVSREKKERFSLILESASTNQTSMYLCASESVGTEAFFGQGTRLTVV.

The V and J genes are TRBV6-6 and TRBJ2-7; tentative D call: TRBD2 (6 bases). The CDR3 consists of 13 residues. Germline V gives CDR1 MNHNY, CDR2 SVGAGI (reference sequence). Trimming shortened V by 6 bases and J by 3 bases, and 12 bases separated the two germline ends. The CDR3 loop reads CASSTGLIYEQYF. CDR3 nucleotide sequence: TGTGCCAGCAGCACGGGACTCATCTACGAGCAGTACTTC.

This clone was found once. The V and J genes are TRBV5-4 and TRBJ2-1, with 13 bases that match TRBD2. CDR3 length: 16 amino acids. The germline V gene encodes CDR1 SGHNT and CDR2 YYREEE (reference sequence). Trimming took 3 bases from V and 8 from J; bases not matched to a gene: 8. Here the CDR3 DNA reads TGTGCCAGCAGCTCCGAAGGGACTAGCGGGAATGATGAGCAGTTCTTC. Its protein is CASSSEGTSGNDEQFF.

Worth noting for this clone: Distinct nucleotide sequences in the sample also encode this CDR3. V usage is TRBV19 and J usage is TRBJ1-5; D uncertain. The CDR3 runs to 15 residues. Trimming took 3 bases from V and 0 from J, leaving 9 bases between them. Per germline, CDR1 LNHDA and CDR2 SQIVND (reference sequence). The CDR3 sequence is CASSIGQYSNQPQHF. DNA of the CDR3: TGTGCCAGTAGTATCGGCCAGTATAGCAATCAGCCCCAGCATTTT.

In DNA, the CDR3 is TGTGCCAGCAGCTTACAGGGGGCTGACGGGGAGCTGTTTTTT. Protein product: CASSLQGADGELFF. The chain combines TRBV2 with TRBJ2-2, with 9 bases aligning to TRBD1. V gave up 6 bases and J gave up 7 bases; unmatched junction bases: 6. In germline, CDR1 is SNHLY, CDR2 FYNNEI. This CDR3 has 14 amino acids.

V is TRBV18 and J is TRBJ2-3; 7 nucleotides align to TRBD2. This CDR3 has 15 residues. J was trimmed by 4 bases and V by 2 bases; bases with no gene match: 6. Germline V CDR1 and CDR2: KGHSH, LQKENI. The CDR3 DNA is TGTGCCAGCTCACCAGTGGGAGGGCCCCCAGATACGCAGTATTTT. Translating gives CASSPVGGPPDTQYF.

The rearrangement links TRBV19 to TRBJ2-2, with a tentative D call TRBD2 (5 bases). Germline V lookup: CDR1 LNHDA, CDR2 SQIVND (reference sequence). The CDR3 totals 16 residues. The V gene lost 1 base and the J gene lost 4 bases, with 13 bases spanning the gap. CDR3 sequence: CASSIVSRAGTGELFF. DNA for the CDR3: TGTGCCAGTAGTATAGTATCCCGGGCGGGCACCGGGGAGCTGTTTTTT.